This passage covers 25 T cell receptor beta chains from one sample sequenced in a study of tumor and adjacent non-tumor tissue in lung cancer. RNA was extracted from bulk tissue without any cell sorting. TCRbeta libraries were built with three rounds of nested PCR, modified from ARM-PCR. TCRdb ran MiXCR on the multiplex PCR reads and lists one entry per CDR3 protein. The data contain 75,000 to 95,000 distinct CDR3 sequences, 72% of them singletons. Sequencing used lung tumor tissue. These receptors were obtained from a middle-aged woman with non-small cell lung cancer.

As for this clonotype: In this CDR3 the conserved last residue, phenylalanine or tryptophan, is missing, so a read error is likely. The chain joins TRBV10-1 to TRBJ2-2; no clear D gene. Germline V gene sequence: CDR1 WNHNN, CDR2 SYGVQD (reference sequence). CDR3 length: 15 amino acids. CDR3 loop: CASSEHQTDTGELFL. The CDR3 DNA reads TGCGCCAGCAGTGAACACCAGACTGACACAGGGGAGCTGTTTCTT.

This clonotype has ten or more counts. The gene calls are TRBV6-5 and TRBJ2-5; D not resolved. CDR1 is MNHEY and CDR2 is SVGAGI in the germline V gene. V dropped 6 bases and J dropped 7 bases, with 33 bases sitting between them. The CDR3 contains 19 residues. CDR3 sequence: CASSRGVGLGVLREGTQYF. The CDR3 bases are TGTGCCAGCAGCCGCGGCGTTGGGTTGGGCGTCCTAAGAGAAGGGACCCAGTACTTC.

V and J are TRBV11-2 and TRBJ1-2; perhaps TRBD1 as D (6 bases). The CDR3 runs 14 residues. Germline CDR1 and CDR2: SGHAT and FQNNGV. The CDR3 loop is CACSLTQGNYGYTF. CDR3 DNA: TGTGCTTGCAGCCTGACCCAGGGGAACTATGGCTACACCTTC.

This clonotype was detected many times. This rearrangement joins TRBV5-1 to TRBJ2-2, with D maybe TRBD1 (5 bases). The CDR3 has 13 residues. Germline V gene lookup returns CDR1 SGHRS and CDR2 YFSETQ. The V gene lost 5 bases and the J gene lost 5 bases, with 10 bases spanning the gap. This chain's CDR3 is CASRGRTTGELFF. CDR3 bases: TGCGCCAGCAGGGGGCGTACGACCGGGGAGCTGTTTTTT.

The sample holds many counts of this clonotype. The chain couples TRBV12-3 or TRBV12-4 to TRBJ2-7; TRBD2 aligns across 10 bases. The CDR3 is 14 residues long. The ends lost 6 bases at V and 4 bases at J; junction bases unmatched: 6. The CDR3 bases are TGTGCCAGCAGCCGAGCGGGGGGGACTTACGAGCAGTACTTC. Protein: CASSRAGGTYEQYF.

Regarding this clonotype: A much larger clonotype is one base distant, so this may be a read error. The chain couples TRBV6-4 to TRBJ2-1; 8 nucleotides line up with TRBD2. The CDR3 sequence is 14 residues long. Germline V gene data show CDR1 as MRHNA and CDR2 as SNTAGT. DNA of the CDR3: TGTGCCAGCAGTGGCGGGGGGTCCCACAATAAGCAGTTCTTC. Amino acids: CASSGGGSHNKQFF.

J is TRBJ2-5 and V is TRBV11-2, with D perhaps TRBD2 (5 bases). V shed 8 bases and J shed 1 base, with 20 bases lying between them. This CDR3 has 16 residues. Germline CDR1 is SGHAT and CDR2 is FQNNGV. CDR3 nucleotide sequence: TGTGCCAGCGGCCCTCTGAGGGCAACCGCCCAAGAGACCCAGTACTTC. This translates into CASGPLRATAQETQYF.

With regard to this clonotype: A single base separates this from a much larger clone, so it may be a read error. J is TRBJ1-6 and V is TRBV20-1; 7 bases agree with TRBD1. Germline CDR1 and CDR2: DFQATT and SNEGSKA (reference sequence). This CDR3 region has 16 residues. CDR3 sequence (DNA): TGCAGTGCTAGAGATATGACAGGGCCGGTGAATTCACCCCTCCAATTT. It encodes CSARDMTGPVNSPLQF.

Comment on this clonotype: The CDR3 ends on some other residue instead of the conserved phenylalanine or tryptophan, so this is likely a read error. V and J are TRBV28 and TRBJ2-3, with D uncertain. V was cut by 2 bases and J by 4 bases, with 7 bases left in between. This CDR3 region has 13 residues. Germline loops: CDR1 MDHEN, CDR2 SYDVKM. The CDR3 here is CASSLNGPDTQYY. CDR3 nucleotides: TGTGCCAGCAGTTTAAACGGACCAGATACGCAGTATTAT.

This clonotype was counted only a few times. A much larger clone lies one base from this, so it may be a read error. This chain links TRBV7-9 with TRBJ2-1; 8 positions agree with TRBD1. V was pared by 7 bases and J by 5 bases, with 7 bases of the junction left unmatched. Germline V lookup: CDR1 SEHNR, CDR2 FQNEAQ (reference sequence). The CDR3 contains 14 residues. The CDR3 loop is CASKGQGADNEQFF. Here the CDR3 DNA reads TGTGCCAGCAAGGGGCAGGGGGCCGACAATGAGCAGTTCTTC.

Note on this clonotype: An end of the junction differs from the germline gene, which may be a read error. This CDR3 is CASSLRKGGRINTQYF. The CDR3 region has the DNA TGTGCCAGCAGCCTTCGAAAAGGGGGAAGGATAAATACACAGTATTTT. The chain carries TRBV11-3 and TRBJ2-3, with a tentative D call TRBD1 (6 bases). The CDR3 runs 16 residues. Germline V CDR1 and CDR2: SGHNT, YENEEA. The variable domain in full, completed from reference TRBV11-3 and TRBJ2-3, reads EAGVVQSPRYKIIEKKQPVAFWCNPISGHNTLYWYLQNLGQGPELLIRYENEEAVDDSQLPKDRFSAERLKGVDSTLKIQPAELGDSAVYLCASSLRKGGRINTQYFGPGTRLTVL.

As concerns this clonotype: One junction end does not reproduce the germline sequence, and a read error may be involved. The CDR3 is CTSSPGTSNNIQYF. The CDR3 coding sequence is TGTACCAGCAGCCCAGGGACATCAAATAACATTCAGTACTTC. This rearrangement joins TRBV11-2 to TRBJ2-4, with D perhaps TRBD1 (6 bases). The CDR3 is made up of 14 amino acids. Germline CDR1 SGHAT, CDR2 FQNNGV.

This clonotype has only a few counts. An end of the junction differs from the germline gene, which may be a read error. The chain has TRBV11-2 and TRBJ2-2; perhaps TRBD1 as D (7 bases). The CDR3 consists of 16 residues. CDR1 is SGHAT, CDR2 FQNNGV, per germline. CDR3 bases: TGTGCCAGCAGCGCCCGACAGGGATCCAACACCGGGGGGCTGTTTTTT. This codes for CASSARQGSNTGGLFF.

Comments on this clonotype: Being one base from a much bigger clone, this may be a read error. CDR3 loop: CASSAGALSQEIQYF. The CDR3, as DNA: TGTGCCAGCAGTGCAGGCGCCTTGTCCCAAGAGATCCAGTACTTC. The rearrangement joins TRBV6-2 or TRBV6-3 to TRBJ2-5; D gene ambiguous. CDR3 length: 15 residues. CDR1 and CDR2 (germline): MNHEY, SVGEGT.

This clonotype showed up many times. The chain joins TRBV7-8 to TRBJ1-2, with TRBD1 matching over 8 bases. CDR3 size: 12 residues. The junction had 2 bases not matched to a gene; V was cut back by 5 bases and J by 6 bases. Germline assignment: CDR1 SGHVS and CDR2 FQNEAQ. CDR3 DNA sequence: TGTGCCAGCAGCCCGGACAGGGATGGCTACACCTTC. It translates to CASSPDRDGYTF.

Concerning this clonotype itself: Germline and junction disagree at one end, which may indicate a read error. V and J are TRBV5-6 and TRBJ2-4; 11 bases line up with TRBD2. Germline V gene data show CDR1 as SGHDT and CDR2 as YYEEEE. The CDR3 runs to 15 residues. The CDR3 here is CASGSPGLAENIQYF. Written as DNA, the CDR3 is TGTGCCAGCGGTTCACCGGGACTAGCGGAAAACATCCAGTACTTC.

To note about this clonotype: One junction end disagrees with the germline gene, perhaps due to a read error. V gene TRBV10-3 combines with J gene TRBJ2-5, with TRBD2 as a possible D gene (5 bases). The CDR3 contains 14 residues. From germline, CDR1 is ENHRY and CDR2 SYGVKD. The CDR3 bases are TGTGCCATCAATGAGCGAGTACTAGAAGAGACCCAGTACTTC. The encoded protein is CAINERVLEETQYF.

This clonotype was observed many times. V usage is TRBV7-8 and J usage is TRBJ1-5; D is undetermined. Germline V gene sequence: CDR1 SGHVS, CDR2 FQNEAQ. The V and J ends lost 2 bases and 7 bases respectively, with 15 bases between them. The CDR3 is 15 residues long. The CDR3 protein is CASSLSGGVQQPQHF. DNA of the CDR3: TGTGCCAGCAGCTTAAGCGGCGGGGTACAGCAGCCCCAGCATTTT. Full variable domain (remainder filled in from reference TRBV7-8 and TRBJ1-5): GAGVSQSPRYKVAKRGQDVALRCDPISGHVSLFWYQQALGQGPEFLTYFQNEAQLDKSGLPSDRFFAERPEGSVSTLKIQRTQQEDSAVYLCASSLSGGVQQPQHFGDGTRLSIL.

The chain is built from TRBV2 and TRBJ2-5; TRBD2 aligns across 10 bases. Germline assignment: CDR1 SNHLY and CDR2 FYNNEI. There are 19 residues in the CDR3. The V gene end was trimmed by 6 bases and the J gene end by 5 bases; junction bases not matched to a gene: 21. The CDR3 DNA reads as TGTGCCAGCAGCGCCCAGGGAACTCTAGCGGGAGAAGGAGAGGAGACCCAGTACTTC. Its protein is CASSAQGTLAGEGEETQYF.

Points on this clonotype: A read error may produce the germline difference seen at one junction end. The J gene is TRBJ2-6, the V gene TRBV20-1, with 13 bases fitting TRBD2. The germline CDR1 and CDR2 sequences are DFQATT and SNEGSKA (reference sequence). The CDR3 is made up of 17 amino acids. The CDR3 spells CSARRLAGGAGANVLTF. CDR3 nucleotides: TGTAGTGCTAGACGACTAGCGGGAGGAGCTGGGGCCAACGTCCTGACTTTC.

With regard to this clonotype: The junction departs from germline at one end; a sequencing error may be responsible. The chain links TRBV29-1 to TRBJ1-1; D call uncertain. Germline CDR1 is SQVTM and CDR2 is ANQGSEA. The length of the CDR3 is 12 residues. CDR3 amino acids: CSAELRNTEAFF. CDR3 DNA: TGCAGTGCTGAGCTCAGGAACACCGAAGCTTTCTTT.

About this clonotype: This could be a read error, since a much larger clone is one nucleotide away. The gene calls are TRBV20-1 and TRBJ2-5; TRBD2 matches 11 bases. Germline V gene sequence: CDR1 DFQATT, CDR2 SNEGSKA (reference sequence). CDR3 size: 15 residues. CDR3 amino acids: CSARLAGRVQEAQYF. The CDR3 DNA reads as TGCAGTGCCCGACTAGCGGGAAGGGTCCAAGAGGCCCAGTACTTC.

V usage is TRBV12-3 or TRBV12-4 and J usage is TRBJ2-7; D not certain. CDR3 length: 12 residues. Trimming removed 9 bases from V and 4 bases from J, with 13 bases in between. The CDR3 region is CASSLDMYEQYF. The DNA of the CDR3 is TGTGCCAGTAGTCTCGACATGTACGAGCAGTACTTC.

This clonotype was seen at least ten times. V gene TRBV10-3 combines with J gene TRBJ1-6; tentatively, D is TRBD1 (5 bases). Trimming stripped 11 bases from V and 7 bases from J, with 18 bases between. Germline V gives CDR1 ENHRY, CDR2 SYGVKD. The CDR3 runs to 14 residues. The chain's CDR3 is CASSGGGSNSPLHF. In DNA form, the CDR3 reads TGTGCCTCATCCGGGGGGGGGAGCAATTCACCCCTCCACTTT.

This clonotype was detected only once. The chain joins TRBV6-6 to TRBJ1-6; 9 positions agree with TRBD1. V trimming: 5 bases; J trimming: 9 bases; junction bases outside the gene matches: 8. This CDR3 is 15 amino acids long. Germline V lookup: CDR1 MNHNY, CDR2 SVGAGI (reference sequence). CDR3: CASSPSTGGISPLHF. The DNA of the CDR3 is TGTGCCAGCAGTCCTTCGACAGGGGGGATTTCACCCCTCCACTTT.